This passage covers 12 T cell receptor beta chains from one sample sequenced in a study of blood T cell repertoires in COVID-19. Clones were read by immunoSEQ multiplex PCR, and TCRdb kept only the in-frame ones, dropping some. The sample records fewer than 250,000 clones, approximately 86% being singletons. Sequencing was carried out using PBMCs or T cells enriched from blood (not recorded which). These receptors all come from a woman aged 40 to 49 with acute COVID-19.

This clone came up a few times. This chain links TRBV15 with TRBJ2-1, with TRBD2 matching over 8 bases. V gave up 6 bases and J gave up 8 bases; unmatched junction bases: 12. The CDR3 consists of 15 residues. Germline loops: CDR1 LNHNV, CDR2 YYDKDF (reference sequence). The CDR3 bases are TGTGCCACCAGAGCCGGGACTAGGGTTTACGATGAGCAGTTCTTC. Translation: CATRAGTRVYDEQFF.

This clone occurred once. This chain joins TRBV28 and TRBJ2-3; the D gene is possibly TRBD1 (6 bases). The V gene lost 6 bases and the J gene lost 1 base, with 14 bases spanning the gap. The CDR3 has 15 amino acids. The germline V gene has CDR1 MDHEN and CDR2 SYDVKM. CDR3 sequence reads: CASREYRDGTDTQYF. The CDR3 coding sequence is TGTGCCAGCAGAGAGTACAGGGACGGCACAGATACGCAGTATTTT.

The V and J genes are TRBV13 and TRBJ1-1, with 8 bases aligning to TRBD1. The CDR3 has 13 residues. Germline values: CDR1 PRHDT, CDR2 FYEKMQ (reference sequence). With V trimmed by 2 bases and J by 6 bases, 2 bases remained unmatched. The CDR3 nucleotides are TGTGCCAGCAGCTTACAGGGACAGGCTGAAGCTTTCTTT. It codes for CASSLQGQAEAFF.

The CDR3 DNA follows: TGTGCCAGCACCCGACAGGGGTCCGAAGCTTTCTTT. Encoded protein: CASTRQGSEAFF. The chain uses TRBV6-5 and TRBJ1-1; 8 bases align to TRBD1. The CDR3 contains 12 residues. V gave up 7 bases and J gave up 8 bases; unmatched junction bases: 6. Germline lookup yields CDR1 MNHEY and CDR2 SVGAGI.

This clone was counted once. The chain is built from TRBV7-2 and TRBJ2-1; 10 positions agree with TRBD2. The CDR3 has 17 residues. The germline gives CDR1 SGHTA, CDR2 FQGNSA. J lost 6 bases, V lost 6 bases, and 14 bases had no gene match. CDR3 sequence: CASRLDGVAGGVNEQFF. The CDR3 nucleotides are TGTGCCAGCAGACTTGACGGGGTAGCGGGGGGCGTCAATGAGCAGTTCTTC.

The CDR3, as DNA: TGTGCCAGCAGCCTTGCGGGGGGGGCGGATGGTTCACCCCTCCACTTT. This gives the protein CASSLAGGADGSPLHF. This chain links TRBV5-6 with TRBJ1-6, with D perhaps matching TRBD1 (6 bases). In germline, CDR1 is SGHDT, CDR2 YYEEEE. V lost 4 bases and J 9 bases, leaving 20 bases between the germline ends. The CDR3 covers 16 residues.

The chain employs TRBV27 and TRBJ2-1; 10 bases fit TRBD2. Germline V gene lookup returns CDR1 MNHEY and CDR2 SMNVEV (reference sequence). The CDR3 has 21 amino acids. V lost 8 bases to trimming and J lost 2 bases; unmatched junction nucleotides: 24. The chain's CDR3 is CASHPEPKVTLAGVTYNEQFF. The CDR3 DNA follows: TGTGCCAGCCACCCCGAGCCGAAAGTTACCCTAGCGGGAGTAACCTACAATGAGCAGTTCTTC.

This rearrangement joins TRBV7-9 to TRBJ2-1, with a tentative D call TRBD2 (5 bases). The CDR3 has 14 residues. The V gene's germline CDR1 is SEHNR and CDR2 FQNEAQ (reference sequence). V lost 2 bases to trimming and J lost 3 bases, with 8 bases between them. CDR3 coding DNA: TGTGCCAGCAGCTTAACGGGAAACTACAATGAGCAGTTCTTC. Protein product: CASSLTGNYNEQFF.

The CDR3 protein is CASSPHGGRNTEAFF. In DNA form, the CDR3 reads TGCGCCAGCAGCCCACACGGGGGTCGGAACACTGAAGCTTTCTTT. The rearrangement uses TRBV5-1 and TRBJ1-1; D is perhaps TRBD1 (5 bases). Trimming removed 4 bases from V and 1 base from J, with 14 bases in between. The CDR3 covers 15 residues. Germline values: CDR1 SGHRS, CDR2 YFSETQ. Together with reference TRBV5-1 and TRBJ1-1, the CDR3 gives the full variable domain: KAGVTQTPRYLIKTRGQQVTLSCSPISGHRSVSWYQQTPGQGLQFLFEYFSETQRNKGNFPGRFSGRQFSNSRSEMNVSTLELGDSALYLCASSPHGGRNTEAFFGQGTRLTVV.

V gene TRBV24-1 combines with J gene TRBJ2-3, with D possibly TRBD2 on 6 matching bases. Germline V gives CDR1 KGHDR, CDR2 SFDVKD. This CDR3 has 14 amino acids. Deletions cut 2 bases from V and 6 bases from J, with 11 bases between. In DNA, the CDR3 is TGTGCCACCAGTGATTCGACTAGTTTCGATACGCAGTATTTT. Protein sequence: CATSDSTSFDTQYF.

The gene calls are TRBV23-1 and TRBJ1-1; D perhaps matches TRBD1 (6 bases). TRBV23-1 is filed as an ORF, its function uncertain. The V and J ends lost 1 base and 7 bases respectively, with 16 bases between them. This CDR3 has 15 amino acids. The CDR3 DNA sequence: TGCGCCAGCAGTCAATTAAGGACAGACCTATATGAAGCTTTCTTT. It specifies CASSQLRTDLYEAFF.

In this sample, this clone turned up a few times. V is TRBV27 and J is TRBJ1-3; possibly TRBD1 for D (5 bases). The germline V gene encodes CDR1 MNHEY and CDR2 SMNVEV (reference sequence). V was trimmed by 5 bases and J by 4 bases, leaving 12 bases between them. The CDR3 is 14 residues long. CDR3 coding DNA: TGTGCCAGCAGTCCACAGGTCTCCGGAAACACCATATATTTT. Amino acid sequence: CASSPQVSGNTIYF.